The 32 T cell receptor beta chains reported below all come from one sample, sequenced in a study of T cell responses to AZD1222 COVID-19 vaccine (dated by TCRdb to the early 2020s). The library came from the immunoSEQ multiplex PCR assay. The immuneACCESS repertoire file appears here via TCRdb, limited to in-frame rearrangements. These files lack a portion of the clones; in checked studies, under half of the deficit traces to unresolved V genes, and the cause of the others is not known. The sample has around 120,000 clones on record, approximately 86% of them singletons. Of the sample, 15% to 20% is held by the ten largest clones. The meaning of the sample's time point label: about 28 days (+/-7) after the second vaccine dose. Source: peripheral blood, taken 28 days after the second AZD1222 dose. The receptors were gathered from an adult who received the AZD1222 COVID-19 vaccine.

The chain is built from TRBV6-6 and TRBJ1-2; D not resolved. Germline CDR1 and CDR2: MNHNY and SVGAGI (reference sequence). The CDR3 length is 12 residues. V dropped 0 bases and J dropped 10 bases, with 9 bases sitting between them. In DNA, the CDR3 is TGTGCCAGCAGTTACTCTTACCATTCCTACACCTTC. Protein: CASSYSYHSYTF.

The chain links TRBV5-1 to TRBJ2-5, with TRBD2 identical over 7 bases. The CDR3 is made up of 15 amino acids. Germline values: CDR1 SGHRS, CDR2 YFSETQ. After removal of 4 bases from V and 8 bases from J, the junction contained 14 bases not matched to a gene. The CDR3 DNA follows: TGCGCCAGCAGCGCGGCCGGGTCAAGGGAGGGCACCCAGTACTTC. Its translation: CASSAAGSREGTQYF.

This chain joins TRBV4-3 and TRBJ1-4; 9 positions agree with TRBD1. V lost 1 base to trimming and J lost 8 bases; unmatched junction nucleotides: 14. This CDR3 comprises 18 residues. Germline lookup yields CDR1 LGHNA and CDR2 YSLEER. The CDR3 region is CASSQALGTGRVEEKLFF. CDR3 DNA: TGCGCCAGCAGCCAAGCGTTAGGGACAGGGAGAGTGGAGGAAAAACTGTTTTTT.

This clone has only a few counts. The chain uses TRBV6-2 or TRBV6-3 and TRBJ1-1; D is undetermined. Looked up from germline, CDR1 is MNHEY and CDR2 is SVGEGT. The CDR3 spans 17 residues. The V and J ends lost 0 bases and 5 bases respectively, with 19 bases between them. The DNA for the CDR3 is TGTGCCAGCAGTTACTCCTCCGGAGTTTGGGGAGGGACTGAAGCTTTCTTT. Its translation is CASSYSSGVWGGTEAFF.

CDR3 DNA: TGCAGCGTCGCTTCCGCAGAGACTAATGAAAAACTGTTTTTT. Amino acid sequence: CSVASAETNEKLFF. The rearrangement links TRBV29-1 to TRBJ1-4; D remains unclear. Germline values: CDR1 SQVTM, CDR2 ANQGSEA. The CDR3 runs to 14 residues. V was pared by 6 bases and J by 2 bases, with 13 bases between.

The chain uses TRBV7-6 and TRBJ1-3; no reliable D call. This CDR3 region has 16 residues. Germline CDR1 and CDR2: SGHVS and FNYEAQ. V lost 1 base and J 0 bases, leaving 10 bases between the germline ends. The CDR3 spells CASSLGGVYSGNTIYF. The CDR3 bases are TGTGCCAGCAGCTTAGGTGGGGTTTACTCTGGAAACACCATATATTTT.

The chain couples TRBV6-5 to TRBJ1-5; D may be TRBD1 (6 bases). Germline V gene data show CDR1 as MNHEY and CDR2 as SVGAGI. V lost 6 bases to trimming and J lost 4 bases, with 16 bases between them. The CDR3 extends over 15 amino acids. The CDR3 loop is CASRDLQGTNQPQHF. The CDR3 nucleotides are TGTGCCAGCAGGGACCTCCAGGGGACAAATCAGCCCCAGCATTTT.

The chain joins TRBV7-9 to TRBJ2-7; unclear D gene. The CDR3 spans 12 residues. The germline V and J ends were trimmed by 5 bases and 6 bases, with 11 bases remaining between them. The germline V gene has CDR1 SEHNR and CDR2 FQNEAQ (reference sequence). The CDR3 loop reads CASSLYTFEQYF. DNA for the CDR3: TGTGCCAGCAGCCTCTACACGTTCGAGCAGTACTTC.

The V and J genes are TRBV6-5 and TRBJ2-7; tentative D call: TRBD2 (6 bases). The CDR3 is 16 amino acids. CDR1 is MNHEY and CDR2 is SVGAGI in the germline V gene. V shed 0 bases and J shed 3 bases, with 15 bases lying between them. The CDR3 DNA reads TGTGCCAGCAGTTACTCCGGAGGGACCCTCTTCTACGAGCAGTACTTC. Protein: CASSYSGGTLFYEQYF.

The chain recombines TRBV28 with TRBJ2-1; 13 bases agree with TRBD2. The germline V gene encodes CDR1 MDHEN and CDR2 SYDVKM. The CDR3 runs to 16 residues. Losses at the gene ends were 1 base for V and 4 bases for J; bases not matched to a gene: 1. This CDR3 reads CASSLSGLAGYNEQFF. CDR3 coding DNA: TGTGCCAGCAGTTTATCGGGACTAGCGGGATACAATGAGCAGTTCTTC.

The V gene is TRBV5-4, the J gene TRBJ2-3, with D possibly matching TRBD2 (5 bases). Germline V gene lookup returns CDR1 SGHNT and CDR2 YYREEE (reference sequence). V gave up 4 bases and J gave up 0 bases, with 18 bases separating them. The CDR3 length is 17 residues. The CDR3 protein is CASSPSGVAASTDTQYF. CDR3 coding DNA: TGTGCCAGCAGCCCAAGCGGAGTAGCAGCTAGCACAGATACGCAGTATTTT.

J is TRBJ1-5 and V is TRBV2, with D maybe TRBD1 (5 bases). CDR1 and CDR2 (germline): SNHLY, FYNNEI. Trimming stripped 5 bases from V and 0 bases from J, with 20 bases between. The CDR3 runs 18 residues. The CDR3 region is CASSPSHGTDYSNQPQHF. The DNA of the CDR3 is TGTGCCAGCAGTCCATCACATGGGACGGATTATAGCAATCAGCCCCAGCATTTT.

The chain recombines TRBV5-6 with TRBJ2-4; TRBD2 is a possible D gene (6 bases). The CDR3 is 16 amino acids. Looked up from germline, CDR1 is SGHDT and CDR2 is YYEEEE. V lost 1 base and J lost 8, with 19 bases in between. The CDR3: CASSLYVDGSTDIQYF. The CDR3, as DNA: TGTGCCAGCAGCTTGTATGTAGACGGGAGTACGGACATTCAGTACTTC.

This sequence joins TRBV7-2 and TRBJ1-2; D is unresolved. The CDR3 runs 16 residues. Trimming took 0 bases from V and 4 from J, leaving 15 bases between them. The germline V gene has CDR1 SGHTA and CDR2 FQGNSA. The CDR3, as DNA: TGTGCCAGCAGCTTAGCCCCGACGGACCTTTTCTATGGCTACACCTTC. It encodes CASSLAPTDLFYGYTF.

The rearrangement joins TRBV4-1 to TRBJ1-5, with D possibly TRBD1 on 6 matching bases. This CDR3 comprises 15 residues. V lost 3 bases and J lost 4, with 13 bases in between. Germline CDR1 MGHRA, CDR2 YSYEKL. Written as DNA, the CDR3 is TGCGCCAGCAGCCACGCTCTAGGACAGAATCAGCCCCAGCATTTT. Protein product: CASSHALGQNQPQHF.

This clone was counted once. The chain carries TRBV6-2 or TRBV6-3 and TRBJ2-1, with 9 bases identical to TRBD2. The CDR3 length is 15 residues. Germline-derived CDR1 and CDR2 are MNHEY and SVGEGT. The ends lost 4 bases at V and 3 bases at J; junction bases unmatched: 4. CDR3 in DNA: TGTGCCAGCAGTTCCGGGCGGGGGGGCTACAATGAGCAGTTCTTC. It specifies CASSSGRGGYNEQFF.

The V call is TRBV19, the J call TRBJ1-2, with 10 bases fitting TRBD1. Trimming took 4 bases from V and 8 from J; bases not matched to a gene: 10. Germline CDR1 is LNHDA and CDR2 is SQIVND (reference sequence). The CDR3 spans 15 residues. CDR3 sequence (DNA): TGTGCCAGTAGTACGGAGACAGGGGGCGGGAGGGGCTACACCTTC. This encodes CASSTETGGGRGYTF.

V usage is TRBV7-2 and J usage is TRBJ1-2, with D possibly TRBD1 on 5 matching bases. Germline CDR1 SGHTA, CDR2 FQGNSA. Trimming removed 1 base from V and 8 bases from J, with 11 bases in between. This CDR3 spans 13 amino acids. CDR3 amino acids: CASSLGPEGGYTF. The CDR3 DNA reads TGTGCCAGCAGCTTAGGACCCGAGGGGGGCTACACCTTC.

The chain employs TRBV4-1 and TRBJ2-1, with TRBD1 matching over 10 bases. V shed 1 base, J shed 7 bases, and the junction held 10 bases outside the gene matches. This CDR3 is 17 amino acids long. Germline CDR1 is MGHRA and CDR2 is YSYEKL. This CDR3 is CASSQGLPGQGRNEQFF. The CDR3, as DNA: TGCGCCAGCAGCCAAGGATTGCCGGGACAGGGGAGAAATGAGCAGTTCTTC.

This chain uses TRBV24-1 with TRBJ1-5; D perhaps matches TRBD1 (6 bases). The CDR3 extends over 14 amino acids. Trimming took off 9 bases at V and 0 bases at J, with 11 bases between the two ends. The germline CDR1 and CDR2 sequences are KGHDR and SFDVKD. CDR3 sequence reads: CATSSGASNQPQHF. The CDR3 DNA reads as TGTGCCACCTCCTCGGGGGCTAGCAATCAGCCCCAGCATTTT.

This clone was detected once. The chain's CDR3 is CASSLDSYNSPLHF. The CDR3 DNA is TGTGCCAGCAGCCTAGACTCCTATAATTCACCCCTCCACTTT. The chain employs TRBV7-3 and TRBJ1-6; unclear D gene. Per the germline V gene, CDR1 is SGHTA and CDR2 is FQGTGA. This CDR3 is built from 14 residues. Deletions cut 5 bases from V and 0 bases from J, with 5 bases between. The full variable domain, in which reference TRBV7-3 and TRBJ1-6 provide the parts outside the CDR3, is GAGVSQTPSNKVTEKGKYVELRCDPISGHTALYWYRQSLGQGPEFLIYFQGTGAADDSGLPNDRFFAVRPEGSVSTLKIQRTERGDSAVYLCASSLDSYNSPLHFGNGTRLTVT.

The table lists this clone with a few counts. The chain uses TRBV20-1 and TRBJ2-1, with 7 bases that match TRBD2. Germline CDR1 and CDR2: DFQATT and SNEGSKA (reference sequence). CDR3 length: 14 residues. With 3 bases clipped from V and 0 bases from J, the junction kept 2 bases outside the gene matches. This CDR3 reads CSASSGYSYNEQFF. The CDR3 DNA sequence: TGCAGTGCTAGTAGCGGGTACTCCTACAATGAGCAGTTCTTC.

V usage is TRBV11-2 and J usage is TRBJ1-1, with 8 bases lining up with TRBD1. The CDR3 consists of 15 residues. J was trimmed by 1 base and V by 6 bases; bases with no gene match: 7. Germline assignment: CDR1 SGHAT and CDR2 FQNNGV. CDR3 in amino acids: CASRQGQGKNTEAFF. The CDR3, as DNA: TGTGCCAGCAGACAAGGACAGGGAAAGAACACTGAAGCTTTCTTT.

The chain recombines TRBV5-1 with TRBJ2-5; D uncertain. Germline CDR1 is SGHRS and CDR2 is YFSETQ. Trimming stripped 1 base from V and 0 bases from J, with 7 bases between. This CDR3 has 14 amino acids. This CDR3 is CASSLTANQETQYF. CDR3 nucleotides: TGCGCCAGCAGCTTGACAGCAAACCAAGAGACCCAGTACTTC.

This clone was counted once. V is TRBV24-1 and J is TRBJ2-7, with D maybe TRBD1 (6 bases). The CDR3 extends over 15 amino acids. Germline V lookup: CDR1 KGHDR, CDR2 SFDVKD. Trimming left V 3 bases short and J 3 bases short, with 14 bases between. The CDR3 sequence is CATSDVWDTIYEQYF. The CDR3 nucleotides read TGTGCCACCAGTGATGTATGGGACACAATCTACGAGCAGTACTTC.

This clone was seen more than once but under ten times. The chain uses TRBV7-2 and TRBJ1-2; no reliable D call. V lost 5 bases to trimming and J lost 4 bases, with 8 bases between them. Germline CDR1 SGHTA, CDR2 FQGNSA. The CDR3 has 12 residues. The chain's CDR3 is CASSENSYGYTF. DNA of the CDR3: TGTGCCAGCAGCGAAAACAGCTATGGCTACACCTTC.

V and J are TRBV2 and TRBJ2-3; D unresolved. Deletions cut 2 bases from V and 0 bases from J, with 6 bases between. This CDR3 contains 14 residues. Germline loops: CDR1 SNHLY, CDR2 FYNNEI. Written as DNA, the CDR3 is TGTGCCAGCAGTGAAAGTTGGAGCACAGATACGCAGTATTTT. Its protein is CASSESWSTDTQYF.

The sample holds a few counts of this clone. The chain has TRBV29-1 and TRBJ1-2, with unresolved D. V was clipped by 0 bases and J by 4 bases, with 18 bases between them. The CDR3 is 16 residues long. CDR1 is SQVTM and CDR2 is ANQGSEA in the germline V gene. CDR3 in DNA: TGCAGCGTTGAAGAGTCCGACGCGGGGAGTAGCTATGGCTACACCTTC. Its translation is CSVEESDAGSSYGYTF. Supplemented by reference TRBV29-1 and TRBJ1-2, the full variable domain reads SAVISQKPSRDICQRGTSLTIQCQVDSQVTMMFWYRQQPGQSLTLIATANQGSEATYESGFVIDKFPISRPNLTFSTLTVSNMSPEDSSIYLCSVEESDAGSSYGYTFGSGTRLTVV.

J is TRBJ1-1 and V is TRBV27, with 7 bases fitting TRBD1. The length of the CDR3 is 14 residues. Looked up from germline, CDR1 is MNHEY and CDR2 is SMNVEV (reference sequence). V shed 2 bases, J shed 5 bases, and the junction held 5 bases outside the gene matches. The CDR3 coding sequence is TGTGCCAGCAGTTTACGGCCGACAGGGACTGAAGCTTTCTTT. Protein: CASSLRPTGTEAFF.

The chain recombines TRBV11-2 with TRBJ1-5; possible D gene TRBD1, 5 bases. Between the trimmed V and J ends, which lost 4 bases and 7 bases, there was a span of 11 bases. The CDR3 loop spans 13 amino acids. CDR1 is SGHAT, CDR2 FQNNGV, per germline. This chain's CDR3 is CASSSQGGQPQHF. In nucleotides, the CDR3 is TGTGCCAGCAGCTCCCAGGGTGGCCAGCCCCAGCATTTT.

The DNA of the CDR3 is TGTGCCAGCGCGCCGACCTACGAGCAGTACTTC. Amino acid sequence: CASAPTYEQYF. The rearrangement uses TRBV2 and TRBJ2-7; unclear D gene. CDR1 is SNHLY, CDR2 FYNNEI, per germline. The CDR3 is 11 amino acids. Trimming left V 8 bases short and J 2 bases short, with 7 bases between.

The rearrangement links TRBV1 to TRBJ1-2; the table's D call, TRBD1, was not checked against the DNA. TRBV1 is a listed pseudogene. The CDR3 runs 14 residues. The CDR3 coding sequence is TGCACCAGCAGCCATATTGACAGGAACTATGGCTACACCTTC. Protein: CTSSHIDRNYGYTF.